A single T cell receptor (beta chain) is shown here with its context. The data stem from a study of T cells after yellow fever vaccination. TCRdb re-called the 5' RACE reads with MiXCR, one entry per CDR3 protein. The sample consists of some 600,000 distinct CDR3 sequences, 12% of them appearing once. The CDR3 loop spans 16 amino acids. The ends lost 0 bases at V and 5 bases at J; junction bases unmatched: 7. Germline CDR1 DFQATT, CDR2 SNEGSKA (reference sequence). The specimen comprised PBMCs, sampled on the day of the yellow fever booster vaccination. This receptor was taken from a man younger than 45 who received the YFV17D yellow fever vaccine. This chain uses TRBV20-1 with TRBJ1-6, with 7 bases identical to TRBD1. The CDR3 DNA sequence: TGCAGTGCTAGAGATTGGAGGGGGCAGGATAATTCACCCCTCCACTTT. Translated, it gives CSARDWRGQDNSPLHF.